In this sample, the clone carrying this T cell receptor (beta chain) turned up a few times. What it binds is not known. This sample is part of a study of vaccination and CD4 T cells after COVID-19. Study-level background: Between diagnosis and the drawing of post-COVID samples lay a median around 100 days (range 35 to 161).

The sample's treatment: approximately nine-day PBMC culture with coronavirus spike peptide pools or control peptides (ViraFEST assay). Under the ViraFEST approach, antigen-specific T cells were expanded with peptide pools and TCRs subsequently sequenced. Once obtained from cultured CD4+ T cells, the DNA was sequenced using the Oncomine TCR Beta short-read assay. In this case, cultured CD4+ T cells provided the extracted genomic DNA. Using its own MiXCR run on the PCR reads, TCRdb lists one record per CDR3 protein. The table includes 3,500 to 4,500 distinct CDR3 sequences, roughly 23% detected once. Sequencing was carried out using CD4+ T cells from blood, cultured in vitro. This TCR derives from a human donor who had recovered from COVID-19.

The CDR3 DNA reads as TGTGCCAGCAGCCCCTCTGGCCGGGGCACAGATACGCAGTATTTT. Its protein product is CASSPSGRGTDTQYF. The chain uses TRBV7-2 and TRBJ2-3; D not resolved. From germline, CDR1 is SGHTA and CDR2 FQGNSA. Trimming pared 5 bases from V and 1 base from J, leaving 13 bases between. This CDR3 is built from 15 residues.